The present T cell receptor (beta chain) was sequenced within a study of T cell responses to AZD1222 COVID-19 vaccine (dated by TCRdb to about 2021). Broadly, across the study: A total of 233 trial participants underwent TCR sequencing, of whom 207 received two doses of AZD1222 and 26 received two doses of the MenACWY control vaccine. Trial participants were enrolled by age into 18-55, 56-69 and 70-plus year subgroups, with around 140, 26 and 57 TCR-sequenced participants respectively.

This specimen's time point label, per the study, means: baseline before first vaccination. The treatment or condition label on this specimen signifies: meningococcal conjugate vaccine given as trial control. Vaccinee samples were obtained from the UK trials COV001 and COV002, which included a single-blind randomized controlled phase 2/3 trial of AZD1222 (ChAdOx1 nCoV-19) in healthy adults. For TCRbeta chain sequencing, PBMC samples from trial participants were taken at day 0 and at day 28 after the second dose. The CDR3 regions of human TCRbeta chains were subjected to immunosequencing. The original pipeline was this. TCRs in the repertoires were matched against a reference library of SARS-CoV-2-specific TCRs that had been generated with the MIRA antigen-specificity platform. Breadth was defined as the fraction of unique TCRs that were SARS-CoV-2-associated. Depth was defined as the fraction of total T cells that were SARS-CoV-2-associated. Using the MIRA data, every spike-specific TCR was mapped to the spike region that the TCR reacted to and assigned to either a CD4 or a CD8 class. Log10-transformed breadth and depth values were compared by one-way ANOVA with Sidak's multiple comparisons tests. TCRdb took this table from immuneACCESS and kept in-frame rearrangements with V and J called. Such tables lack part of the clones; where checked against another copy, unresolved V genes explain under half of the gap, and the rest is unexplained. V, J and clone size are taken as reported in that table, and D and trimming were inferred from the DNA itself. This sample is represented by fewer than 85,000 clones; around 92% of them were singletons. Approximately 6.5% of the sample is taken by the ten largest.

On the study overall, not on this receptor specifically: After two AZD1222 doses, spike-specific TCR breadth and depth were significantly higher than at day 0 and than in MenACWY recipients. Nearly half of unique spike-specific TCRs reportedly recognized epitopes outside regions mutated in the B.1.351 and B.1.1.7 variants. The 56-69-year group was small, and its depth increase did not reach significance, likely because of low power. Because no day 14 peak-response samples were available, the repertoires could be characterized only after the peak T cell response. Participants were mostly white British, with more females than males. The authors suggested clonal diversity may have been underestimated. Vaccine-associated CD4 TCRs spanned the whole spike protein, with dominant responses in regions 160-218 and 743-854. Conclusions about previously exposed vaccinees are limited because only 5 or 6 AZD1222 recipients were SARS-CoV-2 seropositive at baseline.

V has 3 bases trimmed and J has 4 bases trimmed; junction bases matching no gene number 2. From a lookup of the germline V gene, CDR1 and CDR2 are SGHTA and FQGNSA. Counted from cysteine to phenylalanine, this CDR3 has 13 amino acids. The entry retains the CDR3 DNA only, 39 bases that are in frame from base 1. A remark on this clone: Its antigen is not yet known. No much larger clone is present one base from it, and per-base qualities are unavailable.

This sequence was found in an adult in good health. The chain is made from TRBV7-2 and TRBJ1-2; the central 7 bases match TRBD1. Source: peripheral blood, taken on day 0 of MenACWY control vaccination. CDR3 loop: CASSLTGIYGYTF. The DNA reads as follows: TGTGCCAGCAGCTTGACAGGGATCTATGGCTACACCTTC.